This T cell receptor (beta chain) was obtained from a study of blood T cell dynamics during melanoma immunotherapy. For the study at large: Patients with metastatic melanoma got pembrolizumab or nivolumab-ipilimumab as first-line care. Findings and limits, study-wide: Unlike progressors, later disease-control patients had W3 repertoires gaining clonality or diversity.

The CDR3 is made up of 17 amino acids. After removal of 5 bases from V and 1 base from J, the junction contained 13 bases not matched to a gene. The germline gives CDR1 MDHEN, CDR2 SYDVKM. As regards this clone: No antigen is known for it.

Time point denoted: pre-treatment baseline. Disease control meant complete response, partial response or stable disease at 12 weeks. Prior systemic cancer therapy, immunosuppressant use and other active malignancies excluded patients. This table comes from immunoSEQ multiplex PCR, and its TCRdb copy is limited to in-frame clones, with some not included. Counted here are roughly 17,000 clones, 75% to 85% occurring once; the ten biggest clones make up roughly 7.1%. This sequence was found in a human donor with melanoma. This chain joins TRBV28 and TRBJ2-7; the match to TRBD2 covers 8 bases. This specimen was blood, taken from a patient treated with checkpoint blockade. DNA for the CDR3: TGTGCCAGCAGTCCCGGGGTAGCGGGGATGGCTTCCTACGAGCAGTACTTC. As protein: CASSPGVAGMASYEQYF.